Listed below are T cell receptor beta chains from one sample, sequenced in a study of neoadjuvant nivolumab and ipilimumab in lung cancer. Assay: immunoSEQ multiplex PCR; the TCRdb copy retains only in-frame clones and omits some. The repertoire holds 8,500 to 10,000 clones, approximately 71% seen once, with roughly 8% in the top ten. The input for sequencing was tumor tissue, taken after neoadjuvant nivolumab, alone or with ipilimumab, at or shortly before surgery. These TCRs come from an adult with non-small cell lung cancer. Some clones in this sample may be carry-over from other donors' samples. CDR3s include the opening cysteine and the closing phenylalanine or tryptophan. Size is omitted from some rows. Given values are once, few, many or a class for expanded clones.

.,TRBV7-2,CASSRGLAVGNEQYF
.,TRBV5-1,CASTRRSGTGGTDTQYF
.,TRBV2,CASRRAGVGNTIYF
.,TRBV5-1,CASSPLTDSEQFF
.,TRBV6-1,CASRNYEQYF
.,TRBV29-1,CSVQGSYGYTF
once,TRBV5-1,CASSSGSVIDTQYF
.,TRBV5-1,CASSPNRAEAFF
.,TRBV6-5,CASSQDRAGYQPQHF
.,TRBV18,CASSPPYTGPFSDNEQFF
few,TRBV6-1,CASSRQLNYGYTF
.,TRBV5-4,CASSLKQGAFTDTQYF
.,TRBV6-5,CASSYSSVLDNYGYTF
once,TRBV6-6,CASSHPAGDSYEQYF
.,TRBV7-2,CASSTSRADTQYF
.,TRBV10-2,CASSETRAVDQYF
.,TRBV6-5,CASSFYPGQGYNEQFF
.,TRBV7-2,CASSSQGVGEQYF
.,TRBV18,CASSQRTPSNTGELFF
.,TRBV15,CATSRDLGQGSFYEQYF
.,TRBV18,CASSPTGHGNTIYF
.,TRBV28,CASSLGRASGTDTQYF
.,TRBV6-5,CASSYFGGGSYEQYF
few,TRBV2,CASWSRTGMNTEAFF
.,TRBV5-4,CATTGTALQETQYF
.,TRBV2,CASTDRGIQPQHF
.,TRBV5-6,CASRGNTEAFF
.,TRBV6-5,CASTTRPGGAGGYTF
few,TRBV19,CASSMRGAGMQPQHF
.,TRBV19,CATGRGSEAFF
.,TRBV9,CASSVAPSYEQYF
.,TRBV18,CASSPGLSDEQYF
few,TRBV6-5,CASTSRGFMNTEAFF
few,TRBV4-2,CASSPGTSGRLDYEQYF
.,TRBV18,CASSPGADTEAFF
few,TRBV7-2,CASTDTSGIETQYF
.,TRBV2,CASSYRGLDYGYTF
few,TRBV5-6,CASSPTRYQETQYF
.,TRBV10-3,CAIGGLGDTQYF
.,TRBV7-6,CASSLQGSTDTQYF
.,TRBV11-3,CASSQAGVDTQYF
once,TRBV7-9,CASRRDGSFAEAFF
.,TRBV10-2,CASRPGGGHYNEQFF
once,TRBV19,CASSPQQGQGQDF
.,TRBV18,CASSQNLGQGNQPQHF
.,TRBV29-1,CSVEEGLAGYNEQFF
.,TRBV7-8,CASSLLDRFSTDTQYF
.,TRBV10-3,CAISELQGGRDTQYF
.,TRBV2,CASRGQGARQPQHF
few,TRBV4-1,CASSQKTGVGYEQYF
.,TRBV25-1,CAASGGPVAQYF
.,TRBV5-1,CASSSGQGTGELFF
.,TRBV5-1,CASSPKRQGPKATEAFF
.,TRBV7-6,CASSESPGQGHEQYF
.,TRBV25-1,CASSDSQVRKTEAFF
.,TRBV7-9,CASTRGNLGSYGYTF
.,TRBV5-1,CASSPIGSGELFF
.,TRBV19,CASSGSRGLNIQYF
.,TRBV27,CASRRDTRSTDTQYF
.,TRBV5-4,CASSFYVWMGGRLVSYEQYF